These 17 T cell receptor beta chains share one sample of origin, sequenced in a study of T cell repertoires in cytomegalovirus infection. No antigen has been assigned to these receptors. TCRdb recomputed calls from the reads with MiXCR, one row per CDR3 protein. Of approximately 770,000 distinct CDR3 sequences in the sample, 25% to 30% were seen once. This sample comprised cultured CD8+ T cells from PBMCs, obtained from culture after CMV antigen stimulation. These receptors originate from a human donor in good health (CMV status not recorded). Some clones in this sample may be carry-over from other donors' samples.

The genes are TRBV6-2 or TRBV6-3 and TRBJ1-1; D is unresolved. Germline CDR1 MNHEY, CDR2 SVGEGT. V lost 4 bases and J lost 0, with 12 bases in between. There are 15 residues in the CDR3. The CDR3 here is CASSSPLLVNTEAFF. CDR3 nucleotide sequence: TGTGCCAGCAGTTCCCCCCTACTGGTGAACACTGAAGCTTTCTTT.

This clonotype was seen ten or more times. The gene calls are TRBV7-6 and TRBJ1-1; D unresolved. Per germline, CDR1 SGHVS and CDR2 FNYEAQ. V lost 1 base and J 0 bases, leaving 6 bases between the germline ends. There are 14 residues in the CDR3. This chain's CDR3 is CASSLVDMNTEAFF. The CDR3 region has the DNA TGTGCCAGCAGCTTAGTAGATATGAACACTGAAGCTTTCTTT.

This clonotype was seen ten or more times. The chain couples TRBV28 to TRBJ1-1; D unclear. The V and J ends lost 6 bases and 0 bases respectively, with 8 bases between them. CDR1 is MDHEN and CDR2 is SYDVKM in the germline V gene. The CDR3 runs to 13 residues. For the CDR3, the DNA is TGTGCCAGCAGCTTTCTGATGAACACTGAAGCTTTCTTT. Translating gives CASSFLMNTEAFF.

The rearrangement joins TRBV2 to TRBJ1-1; TRBD1 aligns across 7 bases. Germline-derived CDR1 and CDR2 are SNHLY and FYNNEI. CDR3 length: 14 residues. V was clipped by 4 bases and J by 2 bases; unmatched bases: 4. Written as DNA, the CDR3 is TGTGCCAGCAGTGGCCGGGACAGTAACACTGAAGCTTTCTTT. As protein: CASSGRDSNTEAFF.

This clonotype was recorded only once. The chain combines TRBV11-1 with TRBJ1-3; no definite D call. This CDR3 contains 14 residues. In germline, CDR1 is SGHAT, CDR2 FQDESV (reference sequence). Trimming removed 1 base at V and 6 bases at J, with 10 bases between. The CDR3 loop reads CASSLGAGINTIYF. Written as DNA, the CDR3 is TGTGCCAGCAGCTTAGGTGCAGGAATAAACACCATATATTTT.

This clonotype was counted only a few times. This chain uses TRBV27 with TRBJ2-1; 7 nucleotides match TRBD1. J lost 2 bases, V lost 3 bases, and 19 bases had no gene match. Germline V gives CDR1 MNHEY, CDR2 SMNVEV (reference sequence). The CDR3 loop spans 20 amino acids. CDR3 protein: CASSFLAKGVTGVPYNEQFF. The CDR3 region has the DNA TGTGCCAGCAGTTTCTTGGCAAAGGGCGTAACAGGGGTCCCCTACAATGAGCAGTTCTTC.

This clonotype was recorded many times. CDR3 sequence (DNA): TGTGCCAGCAGTTTATTTCCCCCACTGACTTCCTACAATGAGCAGTTCTTC. Translated: CASSLFPPLTSYNEQFF. The V call is TRBV27, the J call TRBJ2-1; D gene uncertain. Germline-derived CDR1 and CDR2 are MNHEY and SMNVEV (reference sequence). Between the trimmed V and J ends, which lost 1 base and 1 base, there was a span of 14 bases. There are 17 residues in the CDR3.

J is TRBJ1-1 and V is TRBV19; 10 bases are a match to TRBD1. Germline V lookup: CDR1 LNHDA, CDR2 SQIVND (reference sequence). There are 15 residues in the CDR3. The V gene end was trimmed by 5 bases and the J gene end by 5 bases; junction bases not matched to a gene: 8. CDR3 sequence reads: CASSVTGQGITEAFF. The CDR3 DNA reads as TGTGCCAGTAGTGTTACGGGACAGGGGATTACTGAAGCTTTCTTT.

The rearrangement links TRBV2 to TRBJ2-5; 7 bases are shared with TRBD1. Trimming took 9 bases from V and 0 from J; bases not matched to a gene: 10. CDR3 length equals 15 residues. Germline V gene data show CDR1 as SNHLY and CDR2 as FYNNEI. This CDR3 reads CARDFTGQYQETQYF. For the CDR3, the DNA is TGTGCCAGGGATTTTACGGGACAGTACCAAGAGACCCAGTACTTC.

This clonotype was counted at least ten times. V usage is TRBV7-6 and J usage is TRBJ2-2, with TRBD2 as a possible D gene (6 bases). V lost 1 base and J 1 base, leaving 13 bases between the germline ends. The germline gives CDR1 SGHVS, CDR2 FNYEAQ. This CDR3 has 17 amino acids. In DNA form, the CDR3 reads TGTGCCAGCAGCTTAGTTCGTTCCGGGGGGAACACCGGGGAGCTGTTTTTT. It is translated as CASSLVRSGGNTGELFF. Full variable domain (missing parts from reference TRBV7-6 and TRBJ2-2): GAGVSQSPRYKVTKRGQDVALRCDPISGHVSLYWYRQALGQGPEFLTYFNYEAQQDKSGLPNDRFSAERPEGSISTLTIQRTEQRDSAMYRCASSLVRSGGNTGELFFGEGSRLTVL.

The genes are TRBV13 and TRBJ2-1; D is undetermined. Germline V gives CDR1 PRHDT, CDR2 FYEKMQ (reference sequence). The V gene lost 5 bases and the J gene lost 8 bases, with 13 bases spanning the gap. This CDR3 contains 13 residues. In DNA form, the CDR3 reads TGTGCCAGCAGCCCCGAAAGGTCCGATGAGCAGTTCTTC. Protein: CASSPERSDEQFF.

The chain links TRBV5-4 to TRBJ2-2; 10 positions match TRBD1. V lost 6 bases, J lost 6 bases, and 8 bases stayed unmatched. Germline CDR1 reads SGHNT; CDR2 reads YYREEE (reference sequence). This CDR3 spans 15 amino acids. The CDR3 nucleotides read TGTGCCAGCAACGAGGGACAGGGGTACCCCGGGGAGCTGTTTTTT. Its protein product is CASNEGQGYPGELFF.

The genes are TRBV7-9 and TRBJ2-2; either TRBD1 or TRBD2 may supply D (5 bases each). From germline, CDR1 is SEHNR and CDR2 FQNEAQ (reference sequence). Between the trimmed V and J ends, which lost 10 bases and 7 bases, there was a span of 10 bases. CDR3 length: 11 residues. CDR3 coding DNA: TGTGCCACCGAGGGGAACGGGGAGCTGTTTTTT. This sequence encodes CATEGNGELFF.

This clonotype has a handful of counts. CDR3 sequence: CASSFSVTGGETQYF. CDR3 in DNA: TGTGCCAGCAGTTTTTCCGTTACTGGAGGGGAGACCCAGTACTTC. The rearrangement uses TRBV28 and TRBJ2-5; D is possibly TRBD2 (6 bases). The CDR3 is 15 amino acids. The germline CDR1 and CDR2 sequences are MDHEN and SYDVKM. V lost 3 bases and J 5 bases, leaving 16 bases between the germline ends.

In this sample, this clonotype turned up many times. The J gene is TRBJ2-1, the V gene TRBV7-6; 9 bases fit TRBD1. Germline V gene sequence: CDR1 SGHVS, CDR2 FNYEAQ. The CDR3 spans 17 residues. The V and J ends lost 2 bases and 6 bases, in that order; junction bases with no gene match: 11. CDR3 sequence (DNA): TGTGCCAGCAGCTTAAGCCTCGGGACAGGGACTGGCAATGAGCAGTTCTTC. Protein product: CASSLSLGTGTGNEQFF.

V usage is TRBV12-3 or TRBV12-4 and J usage is TRBJ1-2; D remains ambiguous. CDR3 size: 16 residues. Between the trimmed V and J ends, which lost 3 bases and 3 bases, there was a span of 17 bases. CDR3 sequence (DNA): TGTGCCAGCAGTTTCATGGTTTCATCACGCGACTATGGCTACACCTTC. This sequence encodes CASSFMVSSRDYGYTF.

The chain is built from TRBV9 and TRBJ1-3, with D hard to call. V was cut by 4 bases and J by 4 bases, with 18 bases left in between. CDR1 is SGDLS, CDR2 YYNGEE, per germline. The CDR3 runs 16 residues. CDR3 protein: CASSFPRGGTGNTIYF. As DNA, the CDR3 is TGTGCCAGCAGCTTTCCTAGAGGAGGAACAGGAAACACCATATATTTT.